Following are 5 T cell receptor beta chains from one sample sequenced in a study of blood T cell repertoires in COVID-19. The protocol was immunoSEQ multiplex PCR, while the TCRdb copy is restricted to in-frame clones and leaves out a portion. The sample gives about 240,000 clones, about 90% of which show up once; about 3.3% is in the top ten. Sequencing was done on a sample of PBMCs or T cells enriched from blood (not recorded which). Every receptor here comes from a woman between 40 and 50 years old with acute COVID-19.

The J gene is TRBJ1-2, the V gene TRBV2; tentatively, D is TRBD1 (6 bases). Per germline, CDR1 SNHLY and CDR2 FYNNEI. The CDR3 contains 15 residues. With 5 bases removed from V and 8 bases from J, the gap between germline ends came to 21 bases. CDR3 amino acids: CASSRGGGDYEGYTF. CDR3 DNA: TGTGCCAGCAGTAGGGGGGGCGGAGACTATGAAGGCTACACCTTC.

The count of this clone is one. V gene TRBV18 combines with J gene TRBJ1-5, with D possibly matching TRBD1 (5 bases). The CDR3 length is 15 residues. V gave up 2 bases and J gave up 5 bases, with 13 bases separating them. CDR1 is KGHSH and CDR2 is LQKENI in the germline V gene. In DNA form, the CDR3 reads TGTGCCAGCTCACCAAAGGGGACTGTTGATCAGCCCCAGCATTTT. Encoded protein: CASSPKGTVDQPQHF. Drawing the rest from reference TRBV18 and TRBJ1-5, the complete variable domain is NAGVMQNPRHLVRRRGQEARLRCSPMKGHSHVYWYRQLPEEGLKFMVYLQKENIIDESGMPKERFSAEFPKEGPSILRIQQVVRGDSAAYFCASSPKGTVDQPQHFGDGTRLSIL.

The chain uses TRBV2 and TRBJ1-1, with 7 nucleotides matching TRBD1. The germline V gene has CDR1 SNHLY and CDR2 FYNNEI. J gave up 5 bases and V 3 bases, and 18 bases lay outside the gene matches. The CDR3 consists of 18 residues. DNA of the CDR3: TGTGCCAGCAGTGACCGACTCGGACAGGTCACCAGGAGTACTGAAGCTTTCTTT. Translation gives CASSDRLGQVTRSTEAFF.

This clone was detected only a few times. This chain uses TRBV5-1 with TRBJ2-7; D ambiguous. The length of the CDR3 is 14 residues. CDR1 is SGHRS, CDR2 YFSETQ, per germline. V was cut by 3 bases and J by 2 bases, with 12 bases left in between. For the CDR3, the DNA is TGCGCCAGCAGCTCGAAAGCTAATACCTACGAGCAGTACTTC. Residues: CASSSKANTYEQYF.

The V call is TRBV11-2, the J call TRBJ1-2; D is undetermined. The germline V and J ends were trimmed by 5 bases and 4 bases, with 17 bases remaining between them. The CDR3 consists of 15 residues. CDR1 SGHAT and CDR2 FQNNGV come from the germline V gene. The chain's CDR3 is CASSPSGRSLYGYTF. CDR3 DNA sequence: TGTGCCAGCAGCCCGAGTGGCAGGTCCCTCTATGGCTACACCTTC.